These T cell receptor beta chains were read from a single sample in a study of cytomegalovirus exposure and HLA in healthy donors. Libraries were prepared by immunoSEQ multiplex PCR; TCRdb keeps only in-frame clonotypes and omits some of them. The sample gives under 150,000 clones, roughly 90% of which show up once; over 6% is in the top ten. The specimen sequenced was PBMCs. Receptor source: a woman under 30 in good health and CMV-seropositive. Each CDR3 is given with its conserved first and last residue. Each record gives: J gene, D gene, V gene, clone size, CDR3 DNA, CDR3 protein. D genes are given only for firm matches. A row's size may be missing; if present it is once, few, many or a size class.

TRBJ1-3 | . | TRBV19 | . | TGTGCCAGTAGTCCAACCACGGTGCTGGGGCGTTGGGGAAACACCATATATTTT | CASSPTTVLGRWGNTIYF
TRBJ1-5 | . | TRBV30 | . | TGTGCCTGGCCCCTTGAGGGGGACTATAGCAATCAGCCCCAGCATTTT | CAWPLEGDYSNQPQHF
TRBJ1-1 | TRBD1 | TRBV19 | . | TGTGCCAGTATGTGGGACAGGAACACTGAAGCTTTCTTT | CASMWDRNTEAFF
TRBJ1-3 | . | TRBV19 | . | TGTGCCGGACGGGACTCTGGAAACACCATATATTTT | CAGRDSGNTIYF
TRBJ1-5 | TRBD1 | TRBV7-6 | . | TGTGCCAGCAGCCGTAACCGGGACAGGTACGGCAATCAGCCCCAGCATTTT | CASSRNRDRYGNQPQHF
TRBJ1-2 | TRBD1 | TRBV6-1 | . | TGTGCCAGCCTGGACAGGGCTCGCGGCTACACCTTC | CASLDRARGYTF
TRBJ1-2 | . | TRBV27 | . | TGTGCCAGCAGTTTAGGGCAGGGTCCAGGCTACACCTTC | CASSLGQGPGYTF
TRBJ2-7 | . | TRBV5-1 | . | TGCGCCAGCAGGCCAGGGGATTCCTCGGTCCACGAGCAGTACTTC | CASRPGDSSVHEQYF
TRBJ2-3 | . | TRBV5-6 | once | TGTGCCAGCAGCTTCCTCTGGGGGACTAGCACAGATACGCAGTATTTT | CASSFLWGTSTDTQYF
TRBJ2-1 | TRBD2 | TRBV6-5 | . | TGTGCCAGCAGTTACGGCACTAGCGGGATCTACAATGAGCAGTTCTTC | CASSYGTSGIYNEQFF
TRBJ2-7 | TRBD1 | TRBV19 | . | TGTGCCAGTTCCTCAAACAGGGGGCGCGGTTACGAGCAGTACTTC | CASSSNRGRGYEQYF
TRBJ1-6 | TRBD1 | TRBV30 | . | TGTGCCTGGAGTCCCGACCGGACAGGACAAAATTCACCCCTCCACTTT | CAWSPDRTGQNSPLHF
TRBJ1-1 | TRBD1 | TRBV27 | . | TGTGCCAGCGGGGACAGGGAGGTCACTGAAGCTTTCTTT | CASGDREVTEAFF
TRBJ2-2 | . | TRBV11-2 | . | TGTGCCAGCAGCTTCTCCCCCGGGGAGCTGTTTTTT | CASSFSPGELFF
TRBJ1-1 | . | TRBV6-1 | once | TGTGCCAGCAGTGGTAAGGCGGACACTGAAGCTTTCTTT | CASSGKADTEAFF
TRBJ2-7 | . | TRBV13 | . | TGTGCCAGCAGCTTTCAGGGATCACCCTACGAGCAGTACTTC | CASSFQGSPYEQYF
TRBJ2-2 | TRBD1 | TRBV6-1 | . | TGTGCCAGCAGCTCGACAGGGGGGTTCGGGGAGCTGTTTTTT | CASSSTGGFGELFF
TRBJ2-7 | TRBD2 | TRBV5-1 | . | TGCGCCAGCAGCTTGACTAGCGGGGAGGCTCACTACGAGCAGTACTTC | CASSLTSGEAHYEQYF
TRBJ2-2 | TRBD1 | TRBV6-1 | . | TGTGCCAGCAGTTGGGACAGGAGAAACACCGGGGAGCTGTTTTTT | CASSWDRRNTGELFF
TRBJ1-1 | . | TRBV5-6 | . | TGTGCCAGCAGCTTTGGGGACTATATGAACACTGAAGCTTTCTTT | CASSFGDYMNTEAFF
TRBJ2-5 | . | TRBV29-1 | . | TGCAGCGTTATTAGCCCCCCAGAGACCCAGTACTTC | CSVISPPETQYF
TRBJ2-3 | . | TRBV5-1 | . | TGCGCCAGCAGCCCTAAAGCAGGCAACACAGATACGCAGTATTTT | CASSPKAGNTDTQYF
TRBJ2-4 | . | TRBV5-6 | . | TGTGCCAGCAGCTTGGTAAAGGGGATGCAAAACATTCAGTACTTC | CASSLVKGMQNIQYF
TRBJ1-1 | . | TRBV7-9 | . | TGTGCCAGCAGGCCAGGACACACGCTAGAAGCTTTCTTT | CASRPGHTLEAFF
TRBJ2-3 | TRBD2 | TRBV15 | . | TGTGCCACCAGAGAGGGACTAGCGGGGGACACAGATACGCAGTATTTT | CATREGLAGDTDTQYF
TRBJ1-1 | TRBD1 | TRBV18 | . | TGTGCCAGCTCACCACGAACAGGGGGGGGTAGCACTGAAGCTTTCTTT | CASSPRTGGGSTEAFF
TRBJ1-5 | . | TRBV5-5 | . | TGTGCCAGCAGCTTGAAGTGGAGGGGAGATAGCAATCAGCCCCAGCATTTT | CASSLKWRGDSNQPQHF
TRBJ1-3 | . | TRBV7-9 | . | TGTGCCAGCGCGGATGGGTATTCTGGAAACACCATATATTTT | CASADGYSGNTIYF
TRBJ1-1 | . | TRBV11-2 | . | TGTGCCAGCAGCTTTATTTCCTCCAGGGGTAACACTGAAGCTTTCTTT | CASSFISSRGNTEAFF
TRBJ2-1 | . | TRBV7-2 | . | TGTGCCAGCAGCCCCTCAGGGGCTAGCTCCTACAATGAGCAGTTCTTC | CASSPSGASSYNEQFF
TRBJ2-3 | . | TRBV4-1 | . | TGCGCCAGCAGCCAAGATTTAGTGGGGACTAGCACAGATACGCAGTATTTT | CASSQDLVGTSTDTQYF
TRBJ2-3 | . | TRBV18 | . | TGTGCCAGCTCACCACTAAATTCTGGCGGGGCCGATACGCAGTATTTT | CASSPLNSGGADTQYF
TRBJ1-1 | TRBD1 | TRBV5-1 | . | TGCGCCAGCAGACTGACAGGGGGGGAAACTGAAGCTTTCTTT | CASRLTGGETEAFF
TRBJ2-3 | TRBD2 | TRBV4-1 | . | TGCGCCAGCAGCCAAGTACTAGCGGGGCTAGATACGCAGTATTTT | CASSQVLAGLDTQYF
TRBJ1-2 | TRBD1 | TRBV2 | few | TGTGCCAGAAGAGGGGGCCGGGGCTATGGCTACACCTTC | CARRGGRGYGYTF
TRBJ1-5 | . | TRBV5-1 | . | TGCGCCAGCAGCGTAGACGGAGTCAATCAGCCCCAGCATTTT | CASSVDGVNQPQHF
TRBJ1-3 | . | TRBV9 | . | TGTGCCAGCAGCCCGCGGACAAACTCTGGAAACACCATATATTTT | CASSPRTNSGNTIYF
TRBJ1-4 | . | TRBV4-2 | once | TGTGCCAGCAGCCAAGATACGGGGGGTCGTTGGGAAAAACTGTTTTTT | CASSQDTGGRWEKLFF
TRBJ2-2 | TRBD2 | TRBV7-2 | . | TGTGCCAGCAGCTTAGTGAGGCGGGAGACCGGGGAGCTGTTTTTT | CASSLVRRETGELFF
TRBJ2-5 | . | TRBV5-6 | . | TGTGCCAGCAGCTTGGCCAGCCAAGAGACCCAGTACTTC | CASSLASQETQYF
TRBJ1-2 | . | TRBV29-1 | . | TGCAGAAATTCCGGGACAAAAGAAGAGTTTAACTATGGCTACACCTTC | CRNSGTKEEFNYGYTF
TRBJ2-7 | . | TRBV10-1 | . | TGCGCCAGCAGTGAGTCCCTAGAGGCAGAGACCTACGAGCAGTACTTC | CASSESLEAETYEQYF
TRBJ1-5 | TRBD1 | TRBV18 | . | TGTGCCAGCTCACCACAACGGCACAGGGGAAGACAGCCCCAGCATTTT | CASSPQRHRGRQPQHF
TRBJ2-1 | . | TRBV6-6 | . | TGTGCCAGCAGTTCCCCCGGGAAGGTCAATGAGCAGTTCTTC | CASSSPGKVNEQFF
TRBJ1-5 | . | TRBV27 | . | TGTGCCAGCAGTTTTGCAGGGGTGCAAAATCAGCCCCAGCATTTT | CASSFAGVQNQPQHF
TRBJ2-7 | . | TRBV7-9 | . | TGTGCCAGCAGCTTTCGGGGGTCGAGCTCCTACGAGCAGTACTTC | CASSFRGSSSYEQYF
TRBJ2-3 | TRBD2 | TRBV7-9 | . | TGTGCCAGCAGTCTTCCCCCTAGACTAGCGGGGAGCGCAGATACGCAGTATTTT | CASSLPPRLAGSADTQYF